This TCR beta chain is from a study of blood T cell repertoires in COVID-19. Study-wide background: Sources were T cells, B-cell-depleted T cells, or PBMCs; the material itself was cDNA or gDNA.

Authors' data handling: The authors estimated nucleated cell counts from reference gene primer amplification. Clones were sequenced by immunoSEQ multiplex PCR, and TCRdb holds only the in-frame ones, with some missing. Clone size and the V and J calls come from that table; the DNA yielded D and trimming. The data contain 250,000 or so clones, roughly nine tenths of them singletons. Trimming left V 0 bases short and J 2 bases short, with 9 bases between. Per germline, CDR1 SGHKS and CDR2 YYEKEE (reference sequence). The CDR3 contains 14 residues. The chain uses TRBV5-5 and TRBJ2-7; the D gene is possibly TRBD2 (5 bases). This sequence was found in a man aged 35-49 years with active or convalescent COVID-19. Input material: peripheral blood. CDR3: CASSLAGKAYEQYF. CDR3 in DNA: TGTGCCAGCAGCTTGGCCGGGAAAGCCTACGAGCAGTACTTC.